Included here is one T cell receptor (beta chain) sequence, with context. The antigen is unknown. These data are taken from a study of T cell repertoires in cytomegalovirus infection. Study-level points and caveats: Carriers of CMV plus the relevant HLA were identified by cumulative public TCR beta family frequency. HLA-C-restricted TCR beta clonotypes specific for CMV led the ex vivo response.

Via MiXCR, TCRdb re-called the reads, giving one row per CDR3 protein. Here the sample spans around 300,000 distinct CDR3 sequences, 8% to 9.5% being singletons. This clonotype originated in a human donor in good health (CMV status not recorded). Some clones in this sample may be carry-over from other donors' samples. Sequencing used PBMCs.

CDR3 loop: CASSAHMVSYNEQFF. The DNA for the CDR3 is TGTGCCAGCAGCGCCCACATGGTCTCCTACAATGAGCAGTTCTTC. This chain links TRBV9 with TRBJ2-1; no reliable D call. This CDR3 is built from 15 residues. Trimming removed 3 bases at V and 0 bases at J, with 10 bases between. Germline CDR1 SGDLS, CDR2 YYNGEE.